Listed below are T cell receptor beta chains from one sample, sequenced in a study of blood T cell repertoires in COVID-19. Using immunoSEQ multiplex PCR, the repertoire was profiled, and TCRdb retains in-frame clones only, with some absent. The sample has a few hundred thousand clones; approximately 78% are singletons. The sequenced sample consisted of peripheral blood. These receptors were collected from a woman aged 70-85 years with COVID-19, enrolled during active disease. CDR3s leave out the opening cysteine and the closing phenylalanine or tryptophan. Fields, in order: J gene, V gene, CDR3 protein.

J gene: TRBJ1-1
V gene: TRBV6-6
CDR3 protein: ASRSPPGGTEAF

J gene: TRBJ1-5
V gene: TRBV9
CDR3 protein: ASSAGTGSQPQH

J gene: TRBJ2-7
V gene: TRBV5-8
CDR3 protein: ASSLPGTGFEQY

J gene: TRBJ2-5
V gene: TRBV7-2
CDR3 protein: ASSLARGVETQY

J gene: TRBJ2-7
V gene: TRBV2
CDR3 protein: ASSDWVGGEQY

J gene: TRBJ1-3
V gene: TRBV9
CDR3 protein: ASSPRQGPPSDTIY

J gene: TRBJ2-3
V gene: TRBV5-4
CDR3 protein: ASSLREQGANTQY

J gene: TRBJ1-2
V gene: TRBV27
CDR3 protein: ASSSLGQKYPYGYT

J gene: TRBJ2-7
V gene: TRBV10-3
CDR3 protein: AISESISQGGYEQY

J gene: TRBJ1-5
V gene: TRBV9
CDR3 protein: ASSVGQANQPQH

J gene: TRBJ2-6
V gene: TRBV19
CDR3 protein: ASRQGANSGANVLT

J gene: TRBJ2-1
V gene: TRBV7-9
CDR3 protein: ASIIHGLYNEQF

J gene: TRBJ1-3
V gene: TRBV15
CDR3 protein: ATSRDRAGGNTIY

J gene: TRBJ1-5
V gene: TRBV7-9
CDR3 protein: ASSRQGNQPQH

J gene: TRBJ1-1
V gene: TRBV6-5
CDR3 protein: ASSYGNRGNTEAF

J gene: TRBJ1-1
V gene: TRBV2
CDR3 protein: ASSETGGGTEAF

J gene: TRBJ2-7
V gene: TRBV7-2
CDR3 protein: ASSPTHGYEQY

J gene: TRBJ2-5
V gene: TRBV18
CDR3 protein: ASRRTGETQY

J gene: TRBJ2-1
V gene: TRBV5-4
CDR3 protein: ASSPSGARNEQF

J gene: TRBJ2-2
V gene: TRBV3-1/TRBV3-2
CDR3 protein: ASSRGHGNTGELF

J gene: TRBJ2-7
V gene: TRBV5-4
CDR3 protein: ASSLGQGKRDEQY

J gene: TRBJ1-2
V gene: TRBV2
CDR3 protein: ASSITEYYGYT

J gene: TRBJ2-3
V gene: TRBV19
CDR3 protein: ASKDGGARTDTQY

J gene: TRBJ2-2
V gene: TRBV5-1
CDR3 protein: ASSLMGLAGTGELF

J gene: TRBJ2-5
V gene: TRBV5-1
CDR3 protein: ASSFTPGGGRETQY

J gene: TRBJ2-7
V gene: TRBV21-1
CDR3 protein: ASSKAAPGQVAWEQY

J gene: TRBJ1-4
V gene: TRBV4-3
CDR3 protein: ASSQMTGRNEKLF

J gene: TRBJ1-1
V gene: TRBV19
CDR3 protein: ASSSSGVGTEAF

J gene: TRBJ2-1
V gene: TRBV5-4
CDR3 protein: ASSYSSDYNEQF

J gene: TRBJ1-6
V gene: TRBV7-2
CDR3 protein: ASSFQGDGNSPLH

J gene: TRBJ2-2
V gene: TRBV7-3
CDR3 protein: ASSLEGASGELF

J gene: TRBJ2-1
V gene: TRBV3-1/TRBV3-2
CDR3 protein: ASSPVGSWAGSSYNEQF

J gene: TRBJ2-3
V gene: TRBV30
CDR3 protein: AWSVVAGEQY

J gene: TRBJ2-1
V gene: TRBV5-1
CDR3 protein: ASSSNRDRGQQF

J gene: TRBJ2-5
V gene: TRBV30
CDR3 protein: AWSIGEETQY